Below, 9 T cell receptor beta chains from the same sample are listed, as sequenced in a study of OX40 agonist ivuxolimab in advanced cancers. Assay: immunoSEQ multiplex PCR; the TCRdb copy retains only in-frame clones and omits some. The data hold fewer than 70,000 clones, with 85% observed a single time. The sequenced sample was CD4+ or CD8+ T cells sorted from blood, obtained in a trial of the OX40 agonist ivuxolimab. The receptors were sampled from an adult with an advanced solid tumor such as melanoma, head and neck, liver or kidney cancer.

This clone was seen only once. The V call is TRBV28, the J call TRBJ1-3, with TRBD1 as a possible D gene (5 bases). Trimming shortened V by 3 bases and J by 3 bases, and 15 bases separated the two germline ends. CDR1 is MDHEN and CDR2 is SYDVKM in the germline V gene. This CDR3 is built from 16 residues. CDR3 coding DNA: TGTGCCAGCAGTTTGGCCGGGGCGTTTGGTGGAAACACCATATATTTT. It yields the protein CASSLAGAFGGNTIYF.

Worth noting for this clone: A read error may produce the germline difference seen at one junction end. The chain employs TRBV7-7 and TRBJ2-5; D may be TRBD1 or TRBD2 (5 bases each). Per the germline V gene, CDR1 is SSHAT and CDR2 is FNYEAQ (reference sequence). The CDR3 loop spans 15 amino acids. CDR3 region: CASSSRWGIQETQYF. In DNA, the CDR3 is TGTGCTAGCAGCTCTAGGTGGGGGATCCAAGAGACCCAGTACTTC.

CDR3 loop: CASSLGGRGEAFF. CDR3 nucleotides: TGCGCCAGCAGCCTCGGAGGTCGGGGTGAAGCTTTCTTT. This rearrangement joins TRBV5-1 to TRBJ1-1; no reliable D call. Germline V gives CDR1 SGHRS, CDR2 YFSETQ. The V gene lost 4 bases and the J gene lost 7 bases, with 14 bases spanning the gap. The CDR3 runs to 13 residues.

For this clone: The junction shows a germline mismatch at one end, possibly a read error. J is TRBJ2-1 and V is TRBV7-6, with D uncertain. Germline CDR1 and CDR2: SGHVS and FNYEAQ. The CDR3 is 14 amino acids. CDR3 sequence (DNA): TGTGCCAGCACCTTAGGCTCTTATCTCAATGAGCAGTTCTTC. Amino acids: CASTLGSYLNEQFF.

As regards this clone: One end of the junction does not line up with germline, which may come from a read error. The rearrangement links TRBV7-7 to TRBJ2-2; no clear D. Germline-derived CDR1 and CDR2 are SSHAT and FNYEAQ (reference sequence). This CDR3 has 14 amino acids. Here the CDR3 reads CASSLGINTGELFF. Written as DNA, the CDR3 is TGTGCTAGCAGCTTAGGCATTAACACCGGGGAGCTGTTTTTT.

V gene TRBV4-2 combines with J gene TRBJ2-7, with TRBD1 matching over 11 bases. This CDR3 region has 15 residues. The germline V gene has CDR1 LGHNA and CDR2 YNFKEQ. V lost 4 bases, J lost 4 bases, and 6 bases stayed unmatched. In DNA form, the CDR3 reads TGTGCCAGCAGCCTCGGGGACAGGGGGACTTACGAGCAGTACTTC. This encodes CASSLGDRGTYEQYF.

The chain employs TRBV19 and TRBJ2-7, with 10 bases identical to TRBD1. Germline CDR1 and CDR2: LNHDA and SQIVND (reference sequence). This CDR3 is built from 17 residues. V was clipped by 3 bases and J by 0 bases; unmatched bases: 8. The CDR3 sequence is CASSMALGQGISYEQYF. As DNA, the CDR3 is TGTGCCAGTAGTATGGCCCTGGGACAGGGGATCTCCTACGAGCAGTACTTC.

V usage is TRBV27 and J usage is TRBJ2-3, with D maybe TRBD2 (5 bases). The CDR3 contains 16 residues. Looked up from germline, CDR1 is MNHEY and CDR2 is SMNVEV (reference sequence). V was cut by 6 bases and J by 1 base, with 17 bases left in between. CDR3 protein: CASSLLRAGGTDTQYF. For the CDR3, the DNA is TGTGCCAGCAGCCTGCTGAGGGCGGGCGGCACAGATACGCAGTATTTT.

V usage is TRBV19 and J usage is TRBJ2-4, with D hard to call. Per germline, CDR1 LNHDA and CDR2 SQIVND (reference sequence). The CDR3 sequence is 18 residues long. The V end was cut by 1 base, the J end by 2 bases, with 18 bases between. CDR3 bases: TGTGCCAGTAGTATAGGTCCCTCTGGTTTGAACTCCAAAAACATTCAGTACTTC. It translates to CASSIGPSGLNSKNIQYF.